These 17 T cell receptor beta chains were all obtained from the same sample, sequenced in a study of cytomegalovirus exposure and HLA in healthy donors (dated by TCRdb to between 2016 and 2019). Library method: the immunoSEQ multiplex PCR assay. For the multiplex PCR, a mixture combining 60 forward primers for TCR Vbeta segments and 13 reverse primers for TCR Jbeta segments was used. The source is immuneACCESS, and TCRdb retained only in-frame sequences with V and J called. Part of the clones is not carried over; for the studies checked, unresolved V genes explain less than half of this, and the remainder is unexplained. Present in this sample are fewer than 250,000 clones, 65% to 85% of which were seen just once. About 1.8% of the sample is in the top ten clones. The sample taken for sequencing was PBMCs. Every receptor here comes from a middle-aged man in good health and CMV-seropositive.

The gene calls are TRBV28 and TRBJ2-7; weak D call: TRBD2 (5 bases). The CDR3 consists of 13 residues. Germline-derived CDR1 and CDR2 are MDHEN and SYDVKM. Trimming took 2 bases from V and 7 from J, leaving 12 bases between them. The CDR3 region has the DNA TGTGCCAGCAGTTTAATAGAGGGTTCGGAGCAGTACTTC. Its translation: CASSLIEGSEQYF.

This chain joins TRBV4-3 and TRBJ2-3; 9 bases are shared with TRBD2. The CDR3 consists of 16 residues. V lost 1 base, J lost 4 bases, and 6 bases stayed unmatched. Germline V CDR1 and CDR2: LGHNA, YSLEER. CDR3: CASSQGAGGAPDTQYF. In nucleotides, the CDR3 is TGCGCCAGCAGCCAAGGAGCGGGAGGTGCCCCAGATACGCAGTATTTT.

This chain joins TRBV5-1 and TRBJ1-1; 8 positions match TRBD1. The CDR3 has 17 amino acids. J gave up 3 bases and V 3 bases, and 13 bases lay outside the gene matches. Germline assignment: CDR1 SGHRS and CDR2 YFSETQ. CDR3 DNA sequence: TGCGCCAGCAGCTCCGAGGACAGGGTCGGAGGGGACACTGAAGCTTTCTTT. Protein: CASSSEDRVGGDTEAFF.

The chain is built from TRBV5-1 and TRBJ1-1; TRBD1 matches 8 bases. The length of the CDR3 is 13 residues. After removal of 5 bases from V and 6 bases from J, the junction contained 6 bases not matched to a gene. Germline V gene sequence: CDR1 SGHRS, CDR2 YFSETQ. CDR3 coding DNA: TGCGCCAGCAGTCTGCAGGGGGCCCCTGAAGCTTTCTTT. It translates to CASSLQGAPEAFF.

The rearrangement links TRBV6-6 to TRBJ2-1; TRBD2 matches at 11 bases. From germline, CDR1 is MNHNY and CDR2 SVGAGI (reference sequence). The CDR3 contains 14 residues. J gave up 5 bases and V 6 bases, and 3 bases lay outside the gene matches. The DNA for the CDR3 is TGTGCCAGCAGGAGACTAGCGGGAAACAATGAGCAGTTCTTC. This gives the protein CASRRLAGNNEQFF.

The genes are TRBV7-3 and TRBJ1-1; 9 bases line up with TRBD1. Germline V gene sequence: CDR1 SGHTA, CDR2 FQGTGA. The CDR3 runs 15 residues. J gave up 4 bases and V 0 bases, and 3 bases lay outside the gene matches. The CDR3 DNA sequence: TGTGCCAGCAGCTTAACGACAGGGGGAATCACTGAAGCTTTCTTT. Protein sequence: CASSLTTGGITEAFF.

The chain joins TRBV7-2 to TRBJ1-5; TRBD1 is a possible D gene (6 bases). V lost 0 bases and J lost 4, with 10 bases in between. CDR1 is SGHTA and CDR2 is FQGNSA in the germline V gene. The CDR3 extends over 15 amino acids. The CDR3 nucleotides are TGTGCCAGCAGCTTAGCGCTGCAGGGGAATCAGCCCCAGCATTTT. As protein: CASSLALQGNQPQHF.

The chain joins TRBV20-1 to TRBJ2-5, with D possibly being TRBD2 (6 bases). V lost 5 bases and J lost 5, with 9 bases in between. Germline assignment: CDR1 DFQATT and CDR2 SNEGSKA (reference sequence). CDR3 length: 11 residues. The CDR3, as DNA: TGCAGTGCTGCCCGGGGGGAGACCCAGTACTTC. This sequence encodes CSAARGETQYF.

The rearrangement links TRBV7-2 to TRBJ2-5; no firm D call. Germline loops: CDR1 SGHTA, CDR2 FQGNSA. With 6 bases removed from V and 5 bases from J, the gap between germline ends came to 10 bases. CDR3 length: 12 amino acids. The chain's CDR3 is CASSLDRETQYF. CDR3 bases: TGTGCCAGCAGTCTAGATCGGGAGACCCAGTACTTC.

This chain links TRBV29-1 with TRBJ2-7; 13 nucleotides line up with TRBD2. The CDR3 is 15 amino acids. CDR1 and CDR2 from the germline V gene are SQVTM and ANQGSEA. J lost 0 bases, V lost 5 bases, and 4 bases had no gene match. The CDR3 region is CSVFGTSGNSYEQYF. The CDR3 DNA reads as TGCAGCGTTTTCGGGACTAGCGGGAACTCCTACGAGCAGTACTTC.

The chain couples TRBV19 to TRBJ2-7; the match to TRBD2 covers 7 bases. The CDR3 runs to 14 residues. The J segment lost 2 bases and the V segment lost 1 base, leaving 2 bases of the junction unmatched. CDR1 and CDR2 from the germline V gene are LNHDA and SQIVND (reference sequence). The CDR3 nucleotides are TGTGCCAGTAGTATAGCTAGCGGTCCCTACGAGCAGTACTTC. Protein product: CASSIASGPYEQYF. The whole variable domain, remainder taken from reference TRBV19 and TRBJ2-7, is DGGITQSPKYLFRKEGQNVTLSCEQNLNHDAMYWYRQDPGQGLRLIYYSQIVNDFQKGDIAEGYSVSREKKESFPLTVTSAQKNPTAFYLCASSIASGPYEQYFGPGTRLTVT.

The V and J genes are TRBV11-2 and TRBJ2-7, with D tentatively TRBD2 (6 bases). The V gene's germline CDR1 is SGHAT and CDR2 FQNNGV. The CDR3 is made up of 14 amino acids. The V end lost 7 bases, the J end lost 4 bases, and 17 bases lay between the germline ends. CDR3 sequence reads: CASTIAGSLYEQYF. The CDR3 bases are TGTGCCAGCACCATCGCGGGATCTCTATACGAGCAGTACTTC.

This clone was detected only a few times. The chain links TRBV11-2 to TRBJ2-5, with TRBD2 matching over 13 bases. J lost 4 bases, V lost 2 bases, and 7 bases had no gene match. Per germline, CDR1 SGHAT and CDR2 FQNNGV. The CDR3 is 17 residues long. For the CDR3, the DNA is TGTGCCAGCAGCTTAAATTCAGGACTAGCGGGAGCAGAGACCCAGTACTTC. The encoded protein is CASSLNSGLAGAETQYF.

The genes are TRBV4-3 and TRBJ1-4, with 7 bases matching TRBD1. Germline V CDR1 and CDR2: LGHNA, YSLEER. V shed 4 bases, J shed 7 bases, and the junction held 9 bases outside the gene matches. This CDR3 has 15 residues. CDR3 coding DNA: TGCGCCAGCAGCCCCTTACAGGGGCTGGCTGAAAAACTGTTTTTT. The encoded protein is CASSPLQGLAEKLFF.

J is TRBJ2-7 and V is TRBV5-5; 7 nucleotides agree with TRBD2. Losses at the gene ends were 2 bases for V and 7 bases for J; bases not matched to a gene: 9. The germline gives CDR1 SGHKS, CDR2 YYEKEE (reference sequence). The CDR3 sequence is 14 residues long. The CDR3 region is CASSFSGILIEQYF. Written as DNA, the CDR3 is TGTGCCAGCAGCTTCAGCGGGATCCTGATTGAGCAGTACTTC.

This chain uses TRBV5-4 with TRBJ2-5, with a tentative D call TRBD1 (6 bases). V shed 7 bases and J shed 2 bases, with 12 bases lying between them. Germline V gives CDR1 SGHNT, CDR2 YYREEE (reference sequence). The CDR3 covers 13 residues. CDR3 residues: CASREQGQETQYF. CDR3 coding DNA: TGTGCCAGCCGAGAACAGGGTCAAGAGACCCAGTACTTC.

The CDR3 protein is CASSLLAGGPGGETQYF. DNA for the CDR3: TGTGCCAGCAGTCTACTAGCGGGAGGGCCGGGTGGGGAGACCCAGTACTTC. The V and J genes are TRBV28 and TRBJ2-5; TRBD2 aligns across 13 bases. The junction had 11 bases not matched to a gene; V was cut back by 5 bases and J by 5 bases. CDR1 is MDHEN and CDR2 is SYDVKM in the germline V gene. The CDR3 is made up of 17 amino acids.